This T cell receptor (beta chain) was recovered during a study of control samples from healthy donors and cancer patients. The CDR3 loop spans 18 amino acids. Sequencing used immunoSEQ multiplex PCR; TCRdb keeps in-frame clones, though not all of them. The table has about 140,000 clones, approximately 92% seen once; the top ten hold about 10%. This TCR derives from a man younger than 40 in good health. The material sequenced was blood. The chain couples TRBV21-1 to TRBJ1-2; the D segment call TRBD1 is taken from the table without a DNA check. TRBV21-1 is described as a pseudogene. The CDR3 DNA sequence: TGTGCCAGCAGCACCAGAGGCTACCGGGACAGGGGGTCTTGTGGCTACACCTTC. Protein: CASSTRGYRDRGSCGYTF.